This passage covers 21 T cell receptor beta chains from one sample sequenced in a study of response to subunit inactivated influenza vaccine. MiXCR, applied by TCRdb to the RT-PCR reads, yields one record per CDR3 protein. The repertoire has roughly 670,000 distinct CDR3 sequences, less than 15% of them found once; the top ten carry 7.5% to 8%. The sequenced sample was PBMCs from blood, obtained 14 to 15 days before vaccination. The source is a man in his fifties who received an inactivated influenza vaccine.

The V gene is TRBV19, the J gene TRBJ2-7; the D gene is possibly TRBD1 (5 bases). The CDR3 totals 13 residues. CDR1 LNHDA and CDR2 SQIVND come from the germline V gene (reference sequence). V lost 3 bases, J lost 6 bases, and 12 bases lay in between. For the CDR3, the DNA is TGTGCCAGTAGTATGAAAGGGGTGTTCGAGCAGTACTTC. Amino acids: CASSMKGVFEQYF.

This clonotype was found a few times. The genes are TRBV3-1 and TRBJ1-3; D gene unclear. This CDR3 is built from 13 residues. Trimming stripped 1 base from V and 8 bases from J, with 9 bases between. Germline CDR1 reads LGHDT; CDR2 reads YNNKEL (reference sequence). CDR3 bases: TGTGCCAGCAGCCAAGGTTTGTCCTACACCATATATTTT. It is translated as CASSQGLSYTIYF.

V is TRBV5-1 and J is TRBJ2-7; the D gene is possibly TRBD1 (5 bases). V was cut by 2 bases and J by 0 bases, with 9 bases left in between. Germline lookup yields CDR1 SGHRS and CDR2 YFSETQ. The CDR3 is made up of 14 amino acids. As DNA, the CDR3 is TGCGCCAGCAGCTTTACAGGAAGCTCCTACGAGCAGTACTTC. Its translation: CASSFTGSSYEQYF.

This clonotype has a handful of counts. The V gene is TRBV5-1, the J gene TRBJ1-1; D gene ambiguous. The CDR3 has 16 amino acids. The V end was cut by 1 base, the J end by 4 bases, with 17 bases between. In germline, CDR1 is SGHRS, CDR2 YFSETQ. CDR3 sequence (DNA): TGCGCCAGCAGCTTGCGGCCCGGGGATACCTCCACTGAAGCTTTCTTT. It specifies CASSLRPGDTSTEAFF.

The rearrangement links TRBV11-2 to TRBJ2-7, with 9 bases identical to TRBD2. V gave up 1 base and J gave up 2 bases; unmatched junction bases: 3. The V gene's germline CDR1 is SGHAT and CDR2 FQNNGV. This CDR3 region has 15 residues. The CDR3 region has the DNA TGTGCCAGCAGCTTAGCGGGCGGGAGGGCCTACGAGCAGTACTTC. Translating gives CASSLAGGRAYEQYF. Full variable domain (missing parts from reference TRBV11-2 and TRBJ2-7): EAGVAQSPRYKIIEKRQSVAFWCNPISGHATLYWYQQILGQGPKLLIQFQNNGVVDDSQLPKDRFSAERLKGVDSTLKIQPAKLEDSAVYLCASSLAGGRAYEQYFGPGTRLTVT.

The chain has TRBV6-1 and TRBJ2-6; D gene uncertain. The V end was cut by 3 bases, the J end by 0 bases, with 6 bases between. Per germline, CDR1 MNHNS and CDR2 SASEGT. This CDR3 is 15 amino acids long. CDR3 DNA sequence: TGTGCCAGCAGTGACCAGATCTCTGGGGCCAACGTCCTGACTTTC. Translation gives CASSDQISGANVLTF.

This clonotype was seen many times. The gene calls are TRBV20-1 and TRBJ2-5; D not resolved. The CDR3 spans 10 residues. CDR1 DFQATT and CDR2 SNEGSKA come from the germline V gene (reference sequence). CDR3 region: CGTLRETQYF. CDR3 coding DNA: TGCGGCACCCTTAGGGAGACCCAGTACTTC.

The chain combines TRBV7-2 with TRBJ2-3; D could derive from TRBD1 or TRBD2 (5 bases each). In germline, CDR1 is SGHTA, CDR2 FQGNSA. This CDR3 has 15 amino acids. V lost 5 bases, J lost 2 bases, and 14 bases lay in between. The CDR3, as DNA: TGTGCCAGCAGCGTCTCGGGACGCACCACAGATACGCAGTATTTT. Its protein product is CASSVSGRTTDTQYF.

There are many counts of this clonotype. The chain employs TRBV2 and TRBJ1-1, with a weak D call TRBD1 (5 bases). Trimming pared 6 bases from V and 1 base from J, leaving 12 bases between. CDR1 and CDR2 (germline): SNHLY, FYNNEI. CDR3 length equals 14 residues. CDR3 coding DNA: TGTGCCAGCAGGAAAGACAGACCGAACACTGAAGCTTTCTTT. Amino acid sequence: CASRKDRPNTEAFF.

V is TRBV4-3 and J is TRBJ2-2, with no clear D. Germline V gene sequence: CDR1 LGHNA, CDR2 YSLEER. With 1 base removed from V and 1 base from J, the gap between germline ends came to 7 bases. The CDR3 runs 15 residues. Written as DNA, the CDR3 is TGCGCCAGCAGCCAAGTCGCAGGGAACACCGGGGAGCTGTTTTTT. Translated, it gives CASSQVAGNTGELFF.

In regard to this clonotype: Germline and junction disagree at one end, which may indicate a read error. This chain uses TRBV5-1 with TRBJ2-2, with D maybe TRBD1 (5 bases). The CDR3 contains 15 residues. Germline V CDR1 and CDR2: SGHRS, YFSETQ. CDR3 protein: CVSSLVERGTGELFF. The CDR3 DNA reads as TGCGTCAGCAGCTTGGTAGAAAGGGGCACCGGGGAGCTGTTTTTT.

CDR3 bases: TGTGCCAGCAGCTTACCCCCGAACACTGAAGCTTTCTTT. Protein product: CASSLPPNTEAFF. The chain couples TRBV7-9 to TRBJ1-1; D unresolved. V lost 2 bases, J lost 1 base, and 5 bases lay in between. Looked up from germline, CDR1 is SEHNR and CDR2 is FQNEAQ (reference sequence). This CDR3 is 13 amino acids long.

This sequence joins TRBV29-1 and TRBJ2-1; D unclear. CDR1 SQVTM and CDR2 ANQGSEA come from the germline V gene. V lost 4 bases, J lost 3 bases, and 13 bases lay in between. The CDR3 spans 14 residues. In DNA form, the CDR3 reads TGCAGCGTTGGTCAAGGGCGTCTCTACAATGAGCAGTTCTTC. Translation gives CSVGQGRLYNEQFF.

J is TRBJ1-6 and V is TRBV28; D gene unclear. Germline V gives CDR1 MDHEN, CDR2 SYDVKM. V shed 3 bases and J shed 7 bases, with 10 bases lying between them. The CDR3 runs 14 residues. The CDR3 DNA reads as TGTGCCAGCAGTTTTTGGCTGCCGAATTCACCCCTCCACTTT. Translated, it gives CASSFWLPNSPLHF.

The V call is TRBV5-1, the J call TRBJ1-1; the D is unclear. This CDR3 has 14 residues. Germline CDR1 is SGHRS and CDR2 is YFSETQ. Trimming shortened V by 0 bases and J by 0 bases, and 6 bases separated the two germline ends. The CDR3 sequence: CASSLVDLNTEAFF. CDR3 bases: TGCGCCAGCAGCTTGGTCGACTTGAACACTGAAGCTTTCTTT. The full variable domain, with the rest looked up from reference TRBV5-1 and TRBJ1-1, is KAGVTQTPRYLIKTRGQQVTLSCSPISGHRSVSWYQQTPGQGLQFLFEYFSETQRNKGNFPGRFSGRQFSNSRSEMNVSTLELGDSALYLCASSLVDLNTEAFFGQGTRLTVV.

This clonotype was seen more than once but under ten times. J is TRBJ1-2 and V is TRBV10-3; D is possibly TRBD1 (5 bases). CDR1 is ENHRY and CDR2 is SYGVKD in the germline V gene. CDR3 length equals 13 residues. V was shortened by 6 bases and J by 4 bases, with 12 bases between the two germline ends. The CDR3 here is CAIRGENGYGYTF. Here the CDR3 DNA reads TGTGCCATCAGAGGGGAAAACGGCTATGGCTACACCTTC.

In this sample, this clonotype turned up a few times. The V and J genes are TRBV20-1 and TRBJ2-1; the D gene is possibly TRBD2 (6 bases). CDR1 DFQATT and CDR2 SNEGSKA come from the germline V gene (reference sequence). V lost 0 bases to trimming and J lost 8 bases, with 17 bases between them. CDR3 length: 15 amino acids. The chain's CDR3 is CSARDRRLDRHEQFF. As DNA, the CDR3 is TGCAGTGCTAGAGATAGGCGACTAGATCGCCATGAGCAGTTCTTC.

This clonotype was seen only a few times. The chain recombines TRBV20-1 with TRBJ2-3; the match to TRBD2 covers 10 bases. With 2 bases clipped from V and 2 bases from J, the junction kept 1 base outside the gene matches. The CDR3 has 14 residues. CDR1 and CDR2 (germline): DFQATT, SNEGSKA (reference sequence). The CDR3 region has the DNA TGCAGTGCTAGAACTAGCGGGACCACAGATACGCAGTATTTT. It encodes CSARTSGTTDTQYF.

This clonotype appeared a few times. The V call is TRBV18, the J call TRBJ2-5; the D is unclear. The CDR3 is 17 amino acids. CDR1 KGHSH and CDR2 LQKENI come from the germline V gene. V was pared by 2 bases and J by 2 bases, with 18 bases between. The DNA of the CDR3 is TGTGCCAGCTCACCAGCGAGTCTCCAAAGGTGGCAAGAGACCCAGTACTTC. Its translation is CASSPASLQRWQETQYF.

This rearrangement joins TRBV20-1 to TRBJ1-6; 7 bases line up with TRBD1. V was pared by 3 bases and J by 7 bases, with 9 bases of the junction left unmatched. The CDR3 length is 15 residues. Germline assignment: CDR1 DFQATT and CDR2 SNEGSKA (reference sequence). CDR3 bases: TGCAGTGCTAGGATCGGGACAGTGCTAAATTCACCCCTCCACTTT. Translating it yields CSARIGTVLNSPLHF.

This clonotype was found a few times. CDR3 nucleotide sequence: TGTGCCAGCAGTCGACATCGCTCTGGAAACACCATATATTTT. Amino acid sequence: CASSRHRSGNTIYF. The gene calls are TRBV27 and TRBJ1-3, with no clear D. CDR3 length: 14 amino acids. Germline V gene data show CDR1 as MNHEY and CDR2 as SMNVEV (reference sequence). Trimming took off 5 bases at V and 0 bases at J, with 8 bases between the two ends.